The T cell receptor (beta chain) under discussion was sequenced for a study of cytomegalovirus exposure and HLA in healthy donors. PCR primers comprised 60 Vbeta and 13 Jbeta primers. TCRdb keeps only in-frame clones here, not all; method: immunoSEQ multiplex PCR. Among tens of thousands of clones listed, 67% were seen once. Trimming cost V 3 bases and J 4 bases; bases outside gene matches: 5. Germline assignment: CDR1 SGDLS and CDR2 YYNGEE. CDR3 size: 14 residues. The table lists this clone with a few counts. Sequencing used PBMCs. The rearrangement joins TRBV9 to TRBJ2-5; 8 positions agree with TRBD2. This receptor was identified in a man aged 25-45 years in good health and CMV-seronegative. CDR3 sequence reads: CASSAGGGRETQYF. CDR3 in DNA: TGTGCCAGCAGCGCCGGCGGGGGGCGAGAGACCCAGTACTTC.